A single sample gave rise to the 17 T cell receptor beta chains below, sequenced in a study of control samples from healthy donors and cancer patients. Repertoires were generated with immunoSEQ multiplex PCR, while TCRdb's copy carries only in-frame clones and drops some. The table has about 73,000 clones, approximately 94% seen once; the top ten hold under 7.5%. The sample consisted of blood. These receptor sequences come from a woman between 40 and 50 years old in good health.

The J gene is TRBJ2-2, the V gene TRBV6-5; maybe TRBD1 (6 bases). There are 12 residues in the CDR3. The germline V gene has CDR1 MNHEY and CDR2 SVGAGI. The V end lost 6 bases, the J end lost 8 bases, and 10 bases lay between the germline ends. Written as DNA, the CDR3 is TGTGCCAGCAGCATGGGGGCAGGGGAGCTGTTTTTT. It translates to CASSMGAGELFF.

This CDR3 is CATNGGSGETQYF. The CDR3 nucleotides are TGTGCCACCAACGGGGGGTCGGGAGAGACCCAGTACTTC. V gene TRBV2 combines with J gene TRBJ2-5; 7 bases agree with TRBD2. V shed 10 bases and J 4 bases; nucleotides not matched to a gene: 9. Germline V gene lookup returns CDR1 SNHLY and CDR2 FYNNEI. This CDR3 contains 13 residues.

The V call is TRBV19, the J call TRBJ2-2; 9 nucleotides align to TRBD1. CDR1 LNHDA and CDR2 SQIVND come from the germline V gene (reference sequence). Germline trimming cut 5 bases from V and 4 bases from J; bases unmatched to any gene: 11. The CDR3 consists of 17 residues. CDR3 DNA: TGTGCCAGTAGTCGGGAAGTACAGGGGGCAACCACCGGGGAGCTGTTTTTT. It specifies CASSREVQGATTGELFF.

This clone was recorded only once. The CDR3 DNA is TGTGCCTGGATCCCGGCGGGGAGCACAGATACGCAGTATTTT. Its protein is CAWIPAGSTDTQYF. This chain uses TRBV30 with TRBJ2-3, with a weak D call TRBD2 (6 bases). Germline CDR1 and CDR2: GTSNPN and SVGIG (reference sequence). Trimming took off 4 bases at V and 0 bases at J, with 11 bases between the two ends. This CDR3 spans 14 amino acids.

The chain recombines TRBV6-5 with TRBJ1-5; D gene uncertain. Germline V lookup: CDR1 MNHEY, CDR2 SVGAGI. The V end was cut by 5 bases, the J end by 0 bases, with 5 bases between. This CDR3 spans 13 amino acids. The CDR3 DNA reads TGTGCCAGCAGTCAAAATAGCAATCAGCCCCAGCATTTT. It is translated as CASSQNSNQPQHF.

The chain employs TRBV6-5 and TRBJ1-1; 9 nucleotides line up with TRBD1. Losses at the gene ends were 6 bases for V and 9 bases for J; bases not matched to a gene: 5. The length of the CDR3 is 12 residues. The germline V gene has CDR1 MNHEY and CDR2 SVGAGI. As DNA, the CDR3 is TGTGCCAGCAGCCCAGGACAGGGGAAAGCTTTCTTT. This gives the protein CASSPGQGKAFF.

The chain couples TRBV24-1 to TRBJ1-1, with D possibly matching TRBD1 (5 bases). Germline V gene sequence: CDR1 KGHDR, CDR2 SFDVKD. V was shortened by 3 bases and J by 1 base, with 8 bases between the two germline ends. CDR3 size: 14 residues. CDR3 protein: CATSDGQGNTEAFF. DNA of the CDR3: TGTGCCACCAGTGATGGGCAGGGGAACACTGAAGCTTTCTTT.

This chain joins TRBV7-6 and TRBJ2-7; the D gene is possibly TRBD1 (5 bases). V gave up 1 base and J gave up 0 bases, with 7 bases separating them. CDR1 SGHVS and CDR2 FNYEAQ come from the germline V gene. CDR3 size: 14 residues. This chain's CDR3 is CASSLGQSSYEQYF. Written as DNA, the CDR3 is TGTGCCAGCAGCTTAGGACAGAGCTCCTACGAGCAGTACTTC.

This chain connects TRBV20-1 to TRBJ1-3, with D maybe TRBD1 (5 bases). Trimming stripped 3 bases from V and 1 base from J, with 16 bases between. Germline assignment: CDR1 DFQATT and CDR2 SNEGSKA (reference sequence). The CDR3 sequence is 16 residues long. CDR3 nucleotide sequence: TGCAGTGCTAGTGGTGACAGTCCTGGATCTGGAAACACCATATATTTT. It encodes CSASGDSPGSGNTIYF.

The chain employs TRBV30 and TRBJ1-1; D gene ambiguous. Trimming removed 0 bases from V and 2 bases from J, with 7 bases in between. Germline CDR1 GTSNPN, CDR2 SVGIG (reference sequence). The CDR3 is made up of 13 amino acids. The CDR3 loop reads CAWSVSTNTEAFF. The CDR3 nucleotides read TGTGCCTGGAGTGTCTCAACTAACACTGAAGCTTTCTTT.

The CDR3, as DNA: TGCGCCAGCAGCTTTTCACTAGCGGGGGCCCGGAGTGAGCAGTTCTTC. As protein: CASSFSLAGARSEQFF. V gene TRBV5-1 combines with J gene TRBJ2-1; 11 bases align to TRBD2. This CDR3 spans 16 amino acids. CDR1 is SGHRS, CDR2 YFSETQ, per germline. J was trimmed by 9 bases and V by 2 bases; bases with no gene match: 10.

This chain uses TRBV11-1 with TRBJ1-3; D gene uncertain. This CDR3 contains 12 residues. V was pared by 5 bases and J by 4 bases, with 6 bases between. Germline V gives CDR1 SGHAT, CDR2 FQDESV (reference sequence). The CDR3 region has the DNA TGTGCCAGCAGCCCCGAGGGAAACACCATATATTTT. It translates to CASSPEGNTIYF.

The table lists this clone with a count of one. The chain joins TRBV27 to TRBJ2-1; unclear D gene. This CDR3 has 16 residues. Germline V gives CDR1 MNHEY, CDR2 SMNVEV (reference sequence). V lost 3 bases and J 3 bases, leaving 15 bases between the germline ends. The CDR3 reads CASSLISPKFYNEQFF. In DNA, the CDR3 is TGTGCCAGCAGTTTGATTAGCCCCAAATTCTACAATGAGCAGTTCTTC.

The CDR3 DNA sequence: TGTGCCAGCAGCTTACTGACAGGCCCGGGCGAGCAGTACTTC. The encoded protein is CASSLLTGPGEQYF. The chain carries TRBV11-2 and TRBJ2-7; weak D call: TRBD1 (6 bases). This CDR3 has 14 amino acids. Germline V gene sequence: CDR1 SGHAT, CDR2 FQNNGV. The V end was cut by 2 bases, the J end by 6 bases, with 14 bases between.

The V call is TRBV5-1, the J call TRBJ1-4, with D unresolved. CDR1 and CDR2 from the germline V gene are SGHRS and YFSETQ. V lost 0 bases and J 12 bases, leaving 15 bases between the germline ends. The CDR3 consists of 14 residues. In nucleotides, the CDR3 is TGCGCCAGCAGCTTGGCCAACGAATGGGGAGAACTGTTTTTT. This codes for CASSLANEWGELFF. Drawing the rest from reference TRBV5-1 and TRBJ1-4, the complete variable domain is KAGVTQTPRYLIKTRGQQVTLSCSPISGHRSVSWYQQTPGQGLQFLFEYFSETQRNKGNFPGRFSGRQFSNSRSEMNVSTLELGDSALYLCASSLANEWGELFFGSGTQLSVL.

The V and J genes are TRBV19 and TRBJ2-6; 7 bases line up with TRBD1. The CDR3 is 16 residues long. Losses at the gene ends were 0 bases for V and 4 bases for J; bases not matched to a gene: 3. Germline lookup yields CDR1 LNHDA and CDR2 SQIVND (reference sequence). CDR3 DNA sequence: TGTGCCAGTAGTATAGAAACAGGGGTAGGGGCCAACGTCCTGACTTTC. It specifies CASSIETGVGANVLTF.

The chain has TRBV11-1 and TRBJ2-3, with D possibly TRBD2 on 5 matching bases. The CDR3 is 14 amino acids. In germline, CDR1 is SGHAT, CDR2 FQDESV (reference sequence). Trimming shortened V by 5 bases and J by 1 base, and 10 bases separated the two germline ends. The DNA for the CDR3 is TGTGCCAGCAGCGCGCTACTAGGCACAGATACGCAGTATTTT. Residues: CASSALLGTDTQYF.